These 17 T cell receptor beta chains were sequenced from one sample in a study of T cell responses to AZD1222 COVID-19 vaccine. Only in-frame clones appear in the TCRdb table, and some are missing; sequencing was by immunoSEQ multiplex PCR. The sample records about 73,000 clones, roughly nine tenths being singletons. The material sequenced was peripheral blood, taken 28 days after the second AZD1222 dose. Source of these receptors: an adult who received the AZD1222 COVID-19 vaccine.

The chain carries TRBV5-4 and TRBJ2-3; 9 nucleotides line up with TRBD2. V gave up 0 bases and J gave up 3 bases; unmatched junction bases: 5. Germline lookup yields CDR1 SGHNT and CDR2 YYREEE (reference sequence). The CDR3 loop spans 16 amino acids. The DNA for the CDR3 is TGTGCCAGCAGCTTGGTACTAGCGGGTGGGACAGATACGCAGTATTTT. It specifies CASSLVLAGGTDTQYF. Full variable domain (missing parts from reference TRBV5-4 and TRBJ2-3): ETGVTQSPTHLIKTRGQQVTLRCSSQSGHNTVSWYQQALGQGPQFIFQYYREEENGRGNFPPRFSGLQFPNYSSELNVNALELDDSALYLCASSLVLAGGTDTQYFGPGTRLTVL.

The chain uses TRBV5-1 and TRBJ1-1; D is unresolved. The CDR3 extends over 15 amino acids. Germline assignment: CDR1 SGHRS and CDR2 YFSETQ. The V end lost 4 bases, the J end lost 3 bases, and 16 bases lay between the germline ends. CDR3 DNA sequence: TGCGCCAGCAGCCCGGCGCCAAGGCCGTACACTGAAGCTTTCTTT. Translation: CASSPAPRPYTEAFF.

The V gene is TRBV28, the J gene TRBJ2-7; D uncertain. Germline CDR1 is MDHEN and CDR2 is SYDVKM. The CDR3 consists of 11 residues. With 8 bases removed from V and 3 bases from J, the gap between germline ends came to 8 bases. The CDR3 loop reads CASGLGYEQYF. Written as DNA, the CDR3 is TGTGCCAGCGGCTTAGGCTACGAGCAGTACTTC.

In DNA, the CDR3 is TGTGCCACCAGTAACACGGGGACAGGGCTGGGGGCCAACGTCCTGACTTTC. This translates into CATSNTGTGLGANVLTF. The V gene is TRBV24-1, the J gene TRBJ2-6; 9 bases agree with TRBD1. CDR3 length: 17 amino acids. V lost 6 bases and J lost 4; bases outside the gene matches: 9. Germline V gives CDR1 KGHDR, CDR2 SFDVKD.

This chain connects TRBV15 to TRBJ1-5; TRBD1 is a possible D gene (6 bases). Trimming removed 0 bases from V and 11 bases from J, with 8 bases in between. The germline CDR1 and CDR2 sequences are LNHNV and YYDKDF (reference sequence). The CDR3 sequence is 12 residues long. DNA for the CDR3: TGTGCCACCAGCAGAGAACAGGGAGCCCAGCATTTT. Protein: CATSREQGAQHF.

The chain couples TRBV27 to TRBJ1-2; D unclear. The V and J ends lost 6 bases and 6 bases respectively, with 14 bases between them. The germline V gene has CDR1 MNHEY and CDR2 SMNVEV (reference sequence). The CDR3 runs to 13 residues. CDR3 amino acids: CASSPRRMDGYTF. The CDR3 DNA sequence: TGTGCCAGCAGCCCCCGGAGGATGGATGGCTACACCTTC.

The chain joins TRBV24-1 to TRBJ2-7; 8 bases are a match to TRBD1. The germline CDR1 and CDR2 sequences are KGHDR and SFDVKD. V shed 4 bases, J shed 3 bases, and the junction held 7 bases outside the gene matches. The CDR3 extends over 15 amino acids. The CDR3 DNA reads TGTGCCACCAGTGACCCGTCTGACAGGGGCTACGAGCAGTACTTC. Protein sequence: CATSDPSDRGYEQYF.

The chain carries TRBV30 and TRBJ2-5; 8 positions match TRBD1. The germline gives CDR1 GTSNPN, CDR2 SVGIG (reference sequence). This CDR3 has 13 amino acids. V gave up 8 bases and J gave up 6 bases; unmatched junction bases: 11. The CDR3 DNA follows: TGTGCCCAACGACAGGGGCCCCCGAAGACCCAGTACTTC. Its protein is CAQRQGPPKTQYF.

The genes are TRBV28 and TRBJ2-3, with TRBD2 matching over 7 bases. Germline CDR1 is MDHEN and CDR2 is SYDVKM. This CDR3 is built from 16 residues. Unmatched junction bases numbered 14, after V lost 7 bases and J lost 4 bases. The CDR3 region is CASNLVLYTSADTQYF. As DNA, the CDR3 is TGTGCCAGCAACCTTGTATTGTATACTAGCGCAGATACGCAGTATTTT.

The chain employs TRBV3-1 (or the pseudogene TRBV3-2) and TRBJ1-5; D gene uncertain. Trimming removed 0 bases from V and 2 bases from J, with 8 bases in between. The length of the CDR3 is 15 residues. Per germline, CDR1 LGHDT and CDR2 YNNKEL (reference sequence). The CDR3 reads CASSQDWGGNQPQHF. The CDR3, as DNA: TGTGCCAGCAGCCAAGATTGGGGTGGCAATCAGCCCCAGCATTTT.

The DNA for the CDR3 is TGTGCCAGTAGTAACTCGGGGAAAAACACAGATACGCAGTATTTT. Translated: CASSNSGKNTDTQYF. This rearrangement joins TRBV19 to TRBJ2-3; D is possibly TRBD2 (5 bases). The CDR3 is 15 residues long. Germline V gene lookup returns CDR1 LNHDA and CDR2 SQIVND (reference sequence). The V and J ends lost 4 bases and 2 bases respectively, with 13 bases between them.

The chain uses TRBV7-2 and TRBJ1-3; unclear D gene. Trimming pared 0 bases from V and 0 bases from J, leaving 6 bases between. The germline V gene encodes CDR1 SGHTA and CDR2 FQGNSA. There are 15 residues in the CDR3. The CDR3 DNA is TGTGCCAGCAGCTTAGCCGGCCTCTCTGGAAACACCATATATTTT. Translation: CASSLAGLSGNTIYF.

This clone was seen once. The rearrangement joins TRBV10-3 to TRBJ2-7, with D possibly called TRBD1 or TRBD2 (6 bases each). Germline CDR1 and CDR2: ENHRY and SYGVKD. V gave up 6 bases and J gave up 3 bases, with 15 bases separating them. This CDR3 is 14 amino acids long. CDR3 sequence (DNA): TGTGCCATCAGGGGGGGCACTAGCCACTACGAGCAGTACTTC. Its protein is CAIRGGTSHYEQYF.

The rearrangement uses TRBV6-1 and TRBJ2-5, with TRBD1 matching over 7 bases. Germline values: CDR1 MNHNS, CDR2 SASEGT. This CDR3 contains 16 residues. The trim removed 4 bases at V and 5 bases at J, leaving 13 bases unmatched. The CDR3 coding sequence is TGTGCCAGCAGTGGGGGACAGACAGTCTCCCGGGAGACCCAGTACTTC. As protein: CASSGGQTVSRETQYF.

This sequence joins TRBV5-1 and TRBJ2-3, with 10 bases aligning to TRBD1. Germline lookup yields CDR1 SGHRS and CDR2 YFSETQ. The junction had 4 bases not matched to a gene; V was cut back by 0 bases and J by 9 bases. The CDR3 length is 14 residues. As DNA, the CDR3 is TGCGCCAGCAGCTTGGGCGACAGGGGGCACACGCAGTATTTT. Its translation is CASSLGDRGHTQYF.

The gene calls are TRBV29-1 and TRBJ2-1; TRBD2 agrees at 14 bases. The germline V gene encodes CDR1 SQVTM and CDR2 ANQGSEA. Germline trimming cut 7 bases from V and 7 bases from J; bases unmatched to any gene: 3. This CDR3 spans 13 amino acids. The chain's CDR3 is CSGRLAGGNEQFF. The CDR3 DNA reads as TGCAGCGGCCGACTAGCGGGGGGGAATGAGCAGTTCTTC.

The V and J genes are TRBV7-9 and TRBJ1-2; D is unclear. V was clipped by 5 bases and J by 4 bases, with 14 bases between them. Looked up from germline, CDR1 is SEHNR and CDR2 is FQNEAQ (reference sequence). The CDR3 sequence is 14 residues long. CDR3 residues: CASSPFFGTYGYTF. The CDR3 DNA reads as TGTGCCAGCAGCCCGTTCTTTGGTACCTATGGCTACACCTTC.